This TCR beta chain comes out of a study of T-cell memory formation after mild COVID-19 (dated by TCRdb to the early 2020s). Study-level background: TCR sequence clusters from the two donors were largely donor specific. Longitudinal TCRalpha and TCRbeta repertoire sequencing tracked T-cell clones expanding and contracting after mild COVID-19 in two donors. The cohort comprised two young, previously healthy adult volunteers, one female and one male. The full study reports these points: SARS-CoV-2 specificity was not confirmed for the second-wave clones peaking on day 37. Contracting CD4+ clones were found mainly in CM and EM memory subsets, while CD8+ clones were enriched in EMRA. Balanced CD4/CD8 phenotypes were observed for clones contracting from day 15 to 85, whereas a bias towards CD4+ was observed for a second wave of clones expanding from day 15 to 37. The study covered only a couple of mild cases, and larger cohorts including severe cases with pre-infection samples were considered necessary. The detection of some responding clones in pre-infection memory suggests that pre-existing cross-reactive memory T cells joined the SARS-CoV-2 response.

Remarks on this clonotype: Its antigen is not yet known. Per-nucleotide qualities are absent, and no much larger clonotype sits a single base away.

From a lookup of the germline V gene, CDR1 and CDR2 are SGDLS and YYNGEE. V sheds 4 bases and J sheds 0 bases, leaving 16 bases between their ends. The CDR3 runs 17 residues from the cysteine to the phenylalanine. The only DNA kept is the CDR3, 51 bases in frame from the first base. Ficoll-Paque density gradient centrifugation was used to isolate PBMCs. Sequencing took place on an Illumina NovaSeq 6000. TCRalpha and TCRbeta cDNA libraries were constructed by 5'RACE with constant-segment primers, with sample barcodes and unique molecular identifiers being introduced. RNA was extracted from every sample with Trizol reagent. Amplification of the libraries took two PCR steps, and the second step added a second sample barcode plus Illumina TruSeq adapters. The libraries were sequenced on an Illumina NovaSeq using 2 x 150 bp paired-end reads. In the authors' own workflow: With migec v1.2.7, reads were demultiplexed and then collapsed into UMI-guided consensus sequences. Using mixcr v2.1.11, UMI consensuses were aligned to TRA and TRB V and J templates and then assembled into clonotypes. A clonotype was counted as expanded or contracted only when both edgeR and NoisET called the clonotype significant, with the noise models trained on biological replicates. For edgeR calls, the thresholds were a false discovery rate-adjusted p below 0.01 and a log2 fold-change of 1. As an exploratory analysis of dynamics, max-normalized trajectories of the 1000 most abundant clonotypes were examined by PCA with hierarchical clustering. Each responding clone was given a CD4 or CD8 phenotype based on the CD4+ and CD8+ repertoires, which had been sequenced separately. TCRdb reprocessed the public reads (quality trimming at Q25 with fastp, clone calling with MiXCR) and kept in-frame beta chains. Here each entry gathers all rows of one CDR3 protein and keeps the most common genes and DNA. V and J calls and clone size were set by TCRdb, not the authors. The sample table lists under 700,000 distinct CDR3 sequences, about a fifth of them with a count of one. The ten largest clones represent around 12% of the sample.

The sequence links TRBV9 to TRBJ1-4; perhaps TRBD1 is the D gene, with 5 bases matching. Sample: PBMCs or a T cell subset sorted from them (not recorded which). The TCR was taken from an adult woman who had mild COVID-19 (a few samples of this study predate the infection). The sample titles of this study are shuffled in the database, so cell type and time point are left out; the donor was told from shared clones. The CDR3 loop reads CASSRTVRGPTNEKLFF. In nucleotide form, the sequence is TGTGCCAGCAGCCGTACGGTGAGGGGTCCAACTAATGAAAAACTGTTTTTT.